This T cell receptor (beta chain) came from a study of T cell repertoires in cytomegalovirus infection. Study as a whole: In the study, CMV epitopes included recently identified HLA-C-restricted and well-studied HLA-B-restricted ones. Both CMV infection and a matching HLA type were indicated by public TCR beta signatures. Findings and limits, study-wide: Cumulative public TCR beta family frequency identified carriers of CMV plus the relevant HLA. Dominating the ex vivo response were TCR beta clonotypes that were CMV-specific and HLA-C-restricted.

The CDR3 contains 15 residues. V was clipped by 3 bases and J by 4 bases, with 15 bases between them. CDR1 and CDR2 (germline): SGHVS, FNYEAQ. One entry per CDR3 protein, called by TCRdb with MiXCR from the reads. The sample has some 940,000 distinct CDR3 sequences; approximately 30% are singletons. As regards this clonotype: The antigen remains unidentified.

This chain links TRBV7-6 with TRBJ1-2; a weak D match, TRBD1 (6 bases). This sequence was found in a human donor in good health (CMV status not recorded). Some clones in this sample may be carry-over from other donors' samples. The material sequenced was cultured CD8+ T cells from PBMCs, taken from culture after CMV antigen stimulation. CDR3 DNA: TGTGCCAGCAGCTTGGTGGGGGCTCAAGTCTATGGCTACACCTTC. Translated, it gives CASSLVGAQVYGYTF.